The subject of this entry is one T cell receptor (beta chain). Only in-frame clones appear in the TCRdb table, and some are missing; sequencing was by immunoSEQ multiplex PCR. In the table there are fewer than 650,000 clones, 70% to 80% of which are singletons. The sample originates from a study of shared clonotypes between healthy human individuals. Sequenced sample: PBMCs. This TCR was sampled from a woman in her thirties or forties in good health. Some clones in this sample may be carry-over from other donors' samples.

CDR3 loop: CASSQVREDQPQHF. The CDR3 region has the DNA TGTGCCAGCAGCCAAGTCAGGGAGGATCAGCCCCAGCATTTT. The chain couples TRBV4-2 to TRBJ1-5, with TRBD1 as a possible D gene (5 bases). Trimming took off 1 base at V and 5 bases at J, with 9 bases between the two ends. There are 14 residues in the CDR3. Germline V gives CDR1 LGHNA, CDR2 YNFKEQ.